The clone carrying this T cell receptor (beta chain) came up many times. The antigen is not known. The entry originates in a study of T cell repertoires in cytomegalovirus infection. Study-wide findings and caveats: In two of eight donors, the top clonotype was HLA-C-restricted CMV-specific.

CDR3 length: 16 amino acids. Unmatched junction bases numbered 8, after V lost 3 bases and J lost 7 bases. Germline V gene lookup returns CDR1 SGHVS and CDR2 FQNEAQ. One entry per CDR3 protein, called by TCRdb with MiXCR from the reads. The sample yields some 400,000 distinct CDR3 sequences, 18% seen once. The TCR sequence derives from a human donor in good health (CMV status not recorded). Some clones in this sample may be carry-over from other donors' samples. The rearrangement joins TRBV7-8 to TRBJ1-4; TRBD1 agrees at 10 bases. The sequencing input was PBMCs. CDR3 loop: CASSFTFGTGVEKLFF. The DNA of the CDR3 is TGTGCCAGCAGCTTCACTTTCGGGACAGGGGTTGAAAAACTGTTTTTT.